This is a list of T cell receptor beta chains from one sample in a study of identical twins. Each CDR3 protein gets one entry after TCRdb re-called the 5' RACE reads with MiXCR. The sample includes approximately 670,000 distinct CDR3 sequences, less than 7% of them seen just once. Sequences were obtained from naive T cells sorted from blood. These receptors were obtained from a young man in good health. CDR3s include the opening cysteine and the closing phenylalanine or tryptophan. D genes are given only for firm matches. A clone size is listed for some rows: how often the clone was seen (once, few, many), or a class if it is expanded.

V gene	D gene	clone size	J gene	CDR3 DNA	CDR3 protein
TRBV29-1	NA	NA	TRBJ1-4	TGCAGCGTCAAGAGGGCCCCGGGGAGTGAAAAACTGTTTTTT	CSVKRAPGSEKLFF
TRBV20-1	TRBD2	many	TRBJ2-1	TGCAGTGCTAGAGATCTGTGGAGCGGGAGGGGGTATGAGCAGTTCTTC	CSARDLWSGRGYEQFF
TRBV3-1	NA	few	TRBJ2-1	TGTGCCAGCAGCCCGAAGGGAAACTCCTACAATGAGCAGTTCTTC	CASSPKGNSYNEQFF
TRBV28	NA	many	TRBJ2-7	TGTGCCAGCAGTGACGGAGACAAGCAGTACTTC	CASSDGDKQYF
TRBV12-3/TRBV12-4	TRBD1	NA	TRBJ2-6	TGTGCCAGCAGTTTCGACAGGGCTGGGGCCAACGTCCTGACTTTC	CASSFDRAGANVLTF
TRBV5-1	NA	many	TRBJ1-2	TGCGCCAGCAGCTTCCCAGAACAGGGTCGAAATGGCTACACCTTC	CASSFPEQGRNGYTF
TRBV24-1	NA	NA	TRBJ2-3	TGTGCCACCAGTGAGCTGGATACGCAGTATTTT	CATSELDTQYF
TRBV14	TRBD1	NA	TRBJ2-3	TGTGCCAGCAGCCCGCACCGGGACAGGGTCAGCACAGATACGCAGTATTTT	CASSPHRDRVSTDTQYF
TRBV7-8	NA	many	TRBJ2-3	TGTGCCAGCAGCTTAAACAGGGTGGACACAGATACGCAGTATTTT	CASSLNRVDTDTQYF
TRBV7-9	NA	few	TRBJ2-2	TGTGCCAGAGAACCAGAAGGGCACACCGGGGAGCTGTTTTTT	CAREPEGHTGELFF
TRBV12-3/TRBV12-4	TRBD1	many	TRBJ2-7	TGTGCCAGCAGTTTTGGAGCCGGGACAGGAGTATACGAGCAGTACTTC	CASSFGAGTGVYEQYF
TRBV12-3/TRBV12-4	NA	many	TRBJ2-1	TGTGCCAGCAGTGACCTAGGCGGCTTATTAGTTAGGCAGTTCTTC	CASSDLGGLLVRQFF
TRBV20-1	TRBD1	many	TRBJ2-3	TGCAGTGTCCGGACAGGGGGCACAGATACGCAGTATTTT	CSVRTGGTDTQYF
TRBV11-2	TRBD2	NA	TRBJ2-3	TGTGCCAGCAGCTTAGAGGTGGGGTGGAGCGGGAGGGCCCCTCTCACAGATACGCAGTATTTT	CASSLEVGWSGRAPLTDTQYF
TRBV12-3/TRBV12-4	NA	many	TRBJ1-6	TGTGCCAGCAGTATCGGCCGGATTTCACCCCTCCACTTT	CASSIGRISPLHF
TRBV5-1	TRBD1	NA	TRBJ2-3	TGCGCCAGCAGCTCGGGACAGGGAAGGCCAGATACGCAGTATTTT	CASSSGQGRPDTQYF
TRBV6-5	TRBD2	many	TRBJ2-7	TGTGCCAGCAGTTACCCGGGACTAGCGGGGGTCTCCTACGAGCAGTACTTC	CASSYPGLAGVSYEQYF
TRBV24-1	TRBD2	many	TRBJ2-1	TGTGCCACCAGTGATTTGTTTGGACTAGCGGGAGTCCAACACTACAATGAGCAGTTCTTC	CATSDLFGLAGVQHYNEQFF
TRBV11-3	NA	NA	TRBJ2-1	TGTGCCAGCAGCCCAAACCTGGGAGTACTGGATGAGCAGTTCTTC	CASSPNLGVLDEQFF
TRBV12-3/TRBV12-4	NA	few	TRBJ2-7	TGTGCCAGCAGTTTCCCCCCAGGGTCTAGCTACGAGCAGTACTTC	CASSFPPGSSYEQYF
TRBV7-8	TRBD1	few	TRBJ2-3	TGTGCCAGCAGCAGGGGACAGTCCACAGATACGCAGTATTTT	CASSRGQSTDTQYF
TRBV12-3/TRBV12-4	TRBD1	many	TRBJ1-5	TGTGCCAGCAGTCCGGGACAGGGGGAGTCCAGCAATCAGCCCCAGCATTTT	CASSPGQGESSNQPQHF
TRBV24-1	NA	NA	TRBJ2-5	TGTGCCACCAGTGACCGGAGCCTGCAGGGCCAAGAGACCCAGTACTTC	CATSDRSLQGQETQYF
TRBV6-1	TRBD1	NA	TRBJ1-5	TGTGCCAGCAGCCGGGACAGCTTTGTTTTCAATCAGCCCCAGCATTTT	CASSRDSFVFNQPQHF
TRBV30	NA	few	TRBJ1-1	TGTGCCTGTCATGGGGGGGGGACATTGAACACTGAAGCTTTCTTT	CACHGGGTLNTEAFF
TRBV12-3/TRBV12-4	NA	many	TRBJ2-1	TGTGCCAGCAGCCCGGCCCGTCCGGGACCCCAAAGAGTCGTTGAGCAGTTCTTC	CASSPARPGPQRVVEQFF